Presented here are 24 T cell receptor beta chains from one specimen sequenced in a study of blood T cell repertoires in COVID-19. Here immunoSEQ multiplex PCR was the method, and the copy in TCRdb shows in-frame clones only, minus some. The data contain more than 95,000 clones, about 90% of them singletons. The sequenced sample consisted of peripheral blood. All receptors come from a woman in her sixties with acute or convalescent COVID-19.

In its sample, this clone was seen a few times. The chain employs TRBV5-5 and TRBJ2-5, with D tentatively TRBD2 (6 bases). CDR3 length equals 16 residues. Germline lookup yields CDR1 SGHKS and CDR2 YYEKEE (reference sequence). V was clipped by 4 bases and J by 5 bases, with 21 bases between them. CDR3: CASSRADYPPGETQYF. In DNA form, the CDR3 reads TGTGCCAGCAGCCGGGCGGACTACCCACCTGGGGAGACCCAGTACTTC.

The chain employs TRBV7-2 and TRBJ2-3, with D perhaps matching TRBD2 (6 bases). Germline lookup yields CDR1 SGHTA and CDR2 FQGNSA. V was pared by 5 bases and J by 2 bases, with 11 bases between. CDR3 length: 14 residues. CDR3 in amino acids: CASSRDFFTDTQYF. The CDR3 nucleotides read TGTGCCAGCAGCCGGGACTTTTTCACAGATACGCAGTATTTT.

V and J are TRBV3-1 (or the pseudogene TRBV3-2) and TRBJ1-5; unclear D gene. The CDR3 is made up of 15 amino acids. Trimming left V 4 bases short and J 0 bases short, with 10 bases between. Germline V gene data show CDR1 as LGHDT and CDR2 as YNNKEL (reference sequence). Here the CDR3 reads CASSLGGHSNQPQHF. The CDR3 DNA is TGTGCCAGCAGCCTGGGAGGGCATAGCAATCAGCCCCAGCATTTT.

The chain links TRBV3-1 (or the pseudogene TRBV3-2) to TRBJ2-5; no definite D call. The ends were cut back, 0 bases at V and 5 bases at J, with 4 bases in the middle. Germline loops: CDR1 LGHDT, CDR2 YNNKEL (reference sequence). The CDR3 runs to 12 residues. Here the CDR3 DNA reads TGTGCCAGCAGCCAAGATCGGGAGACCCAGTACTTC. Translated: CASSQDRETQYF.

The chain links TRBV11-2 to TRBJ2-1; unclear D gene. The CDR3 is made up of 14 amino acids. Germline values: CDR1 SGHAT, CDR2 FQNNGV. V dropped 5 bases and J dropped 7 bases, with 15 bases sitting between them. DNA of the CDR3: TGTGCCAGCAGCCTTTATAGAGCTGGTAATGAGCAGTTCTTC. It is translated as CASSLYRAGNEQFF.

The chain employs TRBV3-1 (or the pseudogene TRBV3-2) and TRBJ1-2, with D perhaps matching TRBD1 (5 bases). The CDR3 extends over 12 amino acids. Trimming shortened V by 4 bases and J by 5 bases, and 8 bases separated the two germline ends. Germline V gene data show CDR1 as LGHDT and CDR2 as YNNKEL (reference sequence). CDR3 DNA sequence: TGTGCCAGCAGCCGGACAAGTTATGGCTACACCTTC. It encodes CASSRTSYGYTF.

V usage is TRBV10-2 and J usage is TRBJ1-1; 8 bases match TRBD1. The germline V gene has CDR1 WSHSY and CDR2 SAAADI. This CDR3 spans 15 amino acids. The V segment lost 0 bases and the J segment 7 bases; nucleotides outside the gene matches: 7. As DNA, the CDR3 is TGCGCCAGCAGTGAGTCCACAGGGGGGCAATTTGAAGCTTTCTTT. Amino acids: CASSESTGGQFEAFF.

The rearrangement uses TRBV5-5 and TRBJ2-5; D remains unclear. Trimming cost V 2 bases and J 2 bases, with 13 bases left between them. CDR1 SGHKS and CDR2 YYEKEE come from the germline V gene (reference sequence). The CDR3 length is 15 residues. The CDR3 region has the DNA TGTGCCAGCAGCTTCGGTTTTAATTTACAAGAGACCCAGTACTTC. It specifies CASSFGFNLQETQYF.

The chain carries TRBV3-1 (or the pseudogene TRBV3-2) and TRBJ1-5; D might be TRBD1 (6 bases). In germline, CDR1 is LGHDT, CDR2 YNNKEL (reference sequence). The CDR3 has 16 amino acids. V lost 4 bases, J lost 7 bases, and 20 bases lay in between. The DNA for the CDR3 is TGTGCCAGCAGCCCCACAAACAGGGAAACGGGGCAGCCCCAGCATTTT. It is translated as CASSPTNRETGQPQHF.

A single count supports this clone. The genes are TRBV18 and TRBJ2-5; TRBD1 aligns across 7 bases. The CDR3 runs to 15 residues. The J segment lost 5 bases and the V segment lost 0 bases, leaving 6 bases of the junction unmatched. Germline assignment: CDR1 KGHSH and CDR2 LQKENI. The CDR3 loop is CASSPPGTGVETQYF. CDR3 DNA sequence: TGTGCCAGCTCACCACCGGGTACAGGGGTGGAGACCCAGTACTTC.

This clone was recorded a few times. The chain uses TRBV30 and TRBJ2-1, with D maybe TRBD1 (6 bases). Per the germline V gene, CDR1 is GTSNPN and CDR2 is SVGIG (reference sequence). The CDR3 totals 14 residues. Between the trimmed V and J ends, which lost 2 bases and 6 bases, there was a span of 14 bases. The CDR3 loop is CAWSPGSGVNEQFF. The DNA of the CDR3 is TGTGCCTGGAGTCCAGGGTCAGGGGTCAATGAGCAGTTCTTC.

This chain connects TRBV18 to TRBJ2-1; TRBD2 matches 13 bases. This CDR3 region has 17 residues. V shed 4 bases and J 9 bases; nucleotides not matched to a gene: 12. Per germline, CDR1 KGHSH and CDR2 LQKENI. The CDR3 nucleotides read TGTGCCAGCTCACGCATCAACGGACTAGCGGGAGCAGGTGAGCAGTTCTTC. Translating gives CASSRINGLAGAGEQFF. The full variable domain, with the rest looked up from reference TRBV18 and TRBJ2-1, is NAGVMQNPRHLVRRRGQEARLRCSPMKGHSHVYWYRQLPEEGLKFMVYLQKENIIDESGMPKERFSAEFPKEGPSILRIQQVVRGDSAAYFCASSRINGLAGAGEQFFGPGTRLTVL.

V and J are TRBV30 and TRBJ2-3; 13 bases map to TRBD2. V was clipped by 2 bases and J by 8 bases; unmatched bases: 7. Per the germline V gene, CDR1 is GTSNPN and CDR2 is SVGIG (reference sequence). This CDR3 has 15 amino acids. The CDR3 coding sequence is TGTGCCTGGAGTCAGACTAGCGGGAGGACTCTTACGCAGTATTTT. Amino acid sequence: CAWSQTSGRTLTQYF.

V and J are TRBV15 and TRBJ2-3, with 10 nucleotides matching TRBD1. V shed 9 bases, J shed 2 bases, and the junction held 5 bases outside the gene matches. This CDR3 has 14 amino acids. The germline CDR1 and CDR2 sequences are LNHNV and YYDKDF (reference sequence). The CDR3 coding sequence is TGTGCCACGCGGACAGGGGGTAACACAGATACGCAGTATTTT. As protein: CATRTGGNTDTQYF.

The genes are TRBV19 and TRBJ1-2; D remains unclear. CDR1 and CDR2 (germline): LNHDA, SQIVND (reference sequence). The CDR3 runs to 12 residues. Trimming removed 3 bases at V and 8 bases at J, with 10 bases between. CDR3 amino acids: CASSIRERGYTF. The DNA of the CDR3 is TGTGCCAGTAGTATCCGGGAACGAGGCTACACCTTC. The whole variable domain, filled in from reference TRBV19 and TRBJ1-2, reads DGGITQSPKYLFRKEGQNVTLSCEQNLNHDAMYWYRQDPGQGLRLIYYSQIVNDFQKGDIAEGYSVSREKKESFPLTVTSAQKNPTAFYLCASSIRERGYTFGSGTRLTVV.

The chain has TRBV9 and TRBJ2-1; D is possibly TRBD1 (5 bases). CDR1 SGDLS and CDR2 YYNGEE come from the germline V gene. This CDR3 contains 13 residues. The ends were cut back, 5 bases at V and 9 bases at J, with 15 bases in the middle. The CDR3 region is CASSSVLGVEQFF. The CDR3 DNA is TGTGCCAGCAGTTCTGTTCTAGGGGTTGAGCAGTTCTTC.

J is TRBJ1-2 and V is TRBV5-1; 7 nucleotides align to TRBD1. This CDR3 comprises 14 residues. Germline CDR1 reads SGHRS; CDR2 reads YFSETQ. The V gene end was trimmed by 4 bases and the J gene end by 0 bases; junction bases not matched to a gene: 3. CDR3 nucleotide sequence: TGCGCCAGCAGCAGAGGGACAGCTAACTATGGCTACACCTTC. This translates into CASSRGTANYGYTF.

This CDR3 is CASSSGLAGGGNEQFF. CDR3 bases: TGTGCCAGCAGCTCCGGGCTAGCGGGAGGGGGCAATGAGCAGTTCTTC. The J gene is TRBJ2-1, the V gene TRBV7-3, with TRBD2 matching over 12 bases. CDR3 length: 16 amino acids. CDR1 and CDR2 from the germline V gene are SGHTA and FQGTGA. V shed 4 bases and J 6 bases; nucleotides not matched to a gene: 7.

This chain connects TRBV18 to TRBJ2-4; TRBD2 might be the D (5 bases). Germline V gene lookup returns CDR1 KGHSH and CDR2 LQKENI. The V end was cut by 3 bases, the J end by 0 bases, with 15 bases between. The CDR3 runs to 17 residues. The chain's CDR3 is CASSPRTDSLAKNIQYF. DNA of the CDR3: TGTGCCAGCTCACCGAGGACTGATTCCCTAGCCAAAAACATTCAGTACTTC.

The CDR3 DNA sequence: TGTGCCAGCAGCACCGGAGGGTCCAATCAGCCCCAGCATTTT. This encodes CASSTGGSNQPQHF. The genes are TRBV28 and TRBJ1-5; D call uncertain. The CDR3 runs to 14 residues. Germline V lookup: CDR1 MDHEN, CDR2 SYDVKM. Trimming left V 6 bases short and J 3 bases short, with 12 bases between. The entire variable domain, with the rest obtained from reference TRBV28 and TRBJ1-5, is as follows: DVKVTQSSRYLVKRTGEKVFLECVQDMDHENMFWYRQDPGLGLRLIYFSYDVKMKEKGDIPEGYSVSREKKERFSLILESASTNQTSMYLCASSTGGSNQPQHFGDGTRLSIL.

V gene TRBV19 combines with J gene TRBJ1-1, with D possibly matching TRBD1 (5 bases). The germline V and J ends were trimmed by 5 bases and 0 bases, with 10 bases remaining between them. Per germline, CDR1 LNHDA and CDR2 SQIVND (reference sequence). The CDR3 spans 14 residues. The CDR3 nucleotides are TGTGCCAGTAGTCAGGGTTGGGTGAACACTGAAGCTTTCTTT. This codes for CASSQGWVNTEAFF.

This sequence joins TRBV5-1 and TRBJ2-7; D gene ambiguous. V lost 2 bases and J 3 bases, leaving 12 bases between the germline ends. CDR3 length equals 14 residues. Germline V gives CDR1 SGHRS, CDR2 YFSETQ. The CDR3 sequence is CASSLTGSNYEQYF. The CDR3 DNA sequence: TGCGCCAGCAGCTTAACCGGGTCCAACTACGAGCAGTACTTC.

This clone was detected a few times. The genes are TRBV2 and TRBJ2-1; 13 bases line up with TRBD2. This CDR3 spans 14 amino acids. Germline assignment: CDR1 SNHLY and CDR2 FYNNEI. Germline trimming cut 4 bases from V and 10 bases from J; bases unmatched to any gene: 4. In nucleotides, the CDR3 is TGTGCCAGCAGTGGACTAGCGGGAGGAGGGGAGCAGTTCTTC. Translating it yields CASSGLAGGGEQFF.

The J gene is TRBJ2-1, the V gene TRBV6-5, with TRBD2 identical over 12 bases. Germline-derived CDR1 and CDR2 are MNHEY and SVGAGI. Trimming took 2 bases from V and 10 from J; bases not matched to a gene: 9. This CDR3 comprises 16 residues. The CDR3 loop is CASSYLTSGSRGEQFF. The CDR3 bases are TGTGCCAGCAGTTACCTGACTAGCGGGAGCCGGGGAGAGCAGTTCTTC.